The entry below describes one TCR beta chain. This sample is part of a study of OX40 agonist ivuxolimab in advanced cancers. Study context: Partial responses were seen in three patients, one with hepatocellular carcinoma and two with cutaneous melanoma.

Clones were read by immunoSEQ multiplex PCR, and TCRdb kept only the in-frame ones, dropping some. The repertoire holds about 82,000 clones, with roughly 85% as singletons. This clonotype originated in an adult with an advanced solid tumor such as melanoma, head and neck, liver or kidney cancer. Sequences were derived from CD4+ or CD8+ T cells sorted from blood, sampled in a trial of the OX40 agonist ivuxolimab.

DNA for the CDR3: TGTGCCTGGAGTAGGCTAGGAATCACCGGGGAGCTGTTTTTT. Its protein product is CAWSRLGITGELFF. V gene TRBV30 combines with J gene TRBJ2-2, with D unresolved. The CDR3 length is 14 residues. CDR1 is GTSNPN and CDR2 is SVGIG in the germline V gene (reference sequence). Trimming shortened V by 2 bases and J by 4 bases, and 11 bases separated the two germline ends.